What follows is one T cell receptor (beta chain) and its context. This entry belongs to a study of cytomegalovirus exposure and HLA in healthy donors. The ends were cut back, 5 bases at V and 8 bases at J, with 12 bases in the middle. The CDR3 has 13 amino acids. Germline assignment: CDR1 MRHNA and CDR2 SNTAGT. PCR was performed using 60 Vbeta and 13 Jbeta primers. Produced via immunoSEQ multiplex PCR; TCRdb's table is partial and in-frame only. The sample holds over 150,000 clones, 80% seen once. The receptor's source is a man under 40 in good health and CMV-seronegative. The chain has TRBV6-4 and TRBJ2-2; tentatively, D is TRBD1 (6 bases). Sequenced material: PBMCs. The CDR3 sequence is CASSPGQLGELFF. CDR3 bases: TGTGCCAGCAGTCCCGGACAGTTAGGGGAGCTGTTTTTT.